What follows are 9 T cell receptor beta chains derived from one specimen sequenced in a study of T cells in Graves' hyperthyroidism and ophthalmopathy. Amplified regions were TCR beta CDR3 sequences from RNA transcripts. Researchers ran a first-round RT-PCR on the TCR CDR3 using the HTBI primer set. TCRdb processed the multiplex PCR reads anew with MiXCR; each CDR3 protein has one entry. The sample gives approximately 600,000 distinct CDR3 sequences, over 11% of which show up once; less than 6% is in the top ten. The sequencing input was blood. The receptors were gathered from a woman aged 25 to 39 with Graves' hyperthyroidism that later progressed to Graves' ophthalmopathy.

The rearrangement uses TRBV10-3 and TRBJ2-1, with no clear D. Germline assignment: CDR1 ENHRY and CDR2 SYGVKD. The length of the CDR3 is 13 residues. V was pared by 4 bases and J by 8 bases, with 12 bases between. The CDR3, as DNA: TGTGCCATCAGTGGGGGTAGCTCGGATGAGCAGTTCTTC. This codes for CAISGGSSDEQFF.

This clonotype was recorded at least ten times. The V gene is TRBV14, the J gene TRBJ1-2; no firm D call. Trimming took off 4 bases at V and 4 bases at J, with 7 bases between the two ends. Germline CDR1 reads SGHDN; CDR2 reads FVKESK. This CDR3 comprises 12 residues. CDR3 sequence (DNA): TGTGCCAGCAGCCCCAACACCTATGGCTACACCTTC. Translating it yields CASSPNTYGYTF.

This clonotype was recorded many times. The chain couples TRBV10-3 to TRBJ2-6; D possibly corresponds to TRBD2 (6 bases). Trimming pared 0 bases from V and 0 bases from J, leaving 12 bases between. The CDR3 consists of 18 residues. CDR1 ENHRY and CDR2 SYGVKD come from the germline V gene. This CDR3 reads CAISESQDYSSGANVLTF. CDR3 DNA: TGTGCCATCAGTGAGTCGCAGGACTATAGCTCTGGGGCCAACGTCCTGACTTTC.

This clonotype was seen a few times. The chain employs TRBV24-1 and TRBJ2-5; 7 nucleotides line up with TRBD1. The V gene's germline CDR1 is KGHDR and CDR2 SFDVKD. V lost 4 bases, J lost 5 bases, and 6 bases stayed unmatched. The CDR3 totals 14 residues. This chain's CDR3 is CATSDHGTDETQYF. CDR3 nucleotides: TGTGCCACCAGTGACCACGGGACAGACGAGACCCAGTACTTC.

This clonotype was observed at least ten times. The rearrangement uses TRBV2 and TRBJ2-5; D may be TRBD1 (5 bases). The CDR3 has 13 residues. Trimming pared 4 bases from V and 2 bases from J, leaving 8 bases between. Looked up from germline, CDR1 is SNHLY and CDR2 is FYNNEI. The CDR3 DNA is TGTGCCAGCAGTGTCGACAGACAAGAGACCCAGTACTTC. Translating it yields CASSVDRQETQYF.

This clonotype was detected many times. One end of the junction fails to match germline, which may point to a read error. The rearrangement links TRBV11-2 to TRBJ1-1; D is ambiguous. The CDR3 loop spans 14 amino acids. The germline CDR1 and CDR2 sequences are SGHAT and FQNNGV. The CDR3 loop is CASSLDPQNTEAFF. The CDR3 DNA follows: TGTGCCAGCAGCCTAGACCCCCAGAACACTGAAGCTTTCTTT.

This clonotype came up many times. The V gene is TRBV27, the J gene TRBJ2-1; unclear D gene. The CDR3 loop spans 16 amino acids. Per the germline V gene, CDR1 is MNHEY and CDR2 is SMNVEV (reference sequence). Trimming cost V 4 bases and J 5 bases, with 18 bases left between them. The CDR3 DNA is TGTGCCAGCAGTTCCCGGGCCGTACGCGCGGACAATGAGCAGTTCTTC. It is translated as CASSSRAVRADNEQFF.

Ten or more counts support this clonotype. This chain joins TRBV9 and TRBJ1-2; 8 nucleotides match TRBD1. The germline CDR1 and CDR2 sequences are SGDLS and YYNGEE. This CDR3 region has 14 residues. V was clipped by 0 bases and J by 8 bases; unmatched bases: 6. CDR3 sequence (DNA): TGTGCCAGCAGCGTAGATCAGGGGGCGACGGGCTACACCTTC. It encodes CASSVDQGATGYTF.

CDR3 DNA: TGCGCCAGCAGCACGGACAGAGTCACCTACGAGCAGTACTTC. Its protein product is CASSTDRVTYEQYF. The rearrangement uses TRBV5-1 and TRBJ2-7, with D possibly TRBD1 on 6 matching bases. The CDR3 spans 14 residues. V was trimmed by 4 bases and J by 2 bases, leaving 13 bases between them. Germline-derived CDR1 and CDR2 are SGHRS and YFSETQ.